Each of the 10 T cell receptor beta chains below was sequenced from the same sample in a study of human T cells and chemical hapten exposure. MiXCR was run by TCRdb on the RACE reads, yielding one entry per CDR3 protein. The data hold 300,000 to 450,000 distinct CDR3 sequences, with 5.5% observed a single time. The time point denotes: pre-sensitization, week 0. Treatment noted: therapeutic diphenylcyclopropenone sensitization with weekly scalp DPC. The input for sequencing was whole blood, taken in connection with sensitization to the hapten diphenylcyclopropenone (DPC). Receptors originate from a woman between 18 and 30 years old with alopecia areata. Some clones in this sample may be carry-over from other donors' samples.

The CDR3: CASSLEGGYEGQPQHF. The DNA for the CDR3 is TGTGCCAGCAGTTTAGAGGGGGGATATGAGGGGCAGCCCCAGCATTTT. The chain joins TRBV28 to TRBJ1-5, with D maybe TRBD1 (6 bases). This CDR3 contains 16 residues. V dropped 2 bases and J dropped 7 bases, with 18 bases sitting between them. Germline assignment: CDR1 MDHEN and CDR2 SYDVKM. Full variable domain (rest looked up from reference TRBV28 and TRBJ1-5): DVKVTQSSRYLVKRTGEKVFLECVQDMDHENMFWYRQDPGLGLRLIYFSYDVKMKEKGDIPEGYSVSREKKERFSLILESASTNQTSMYLCASSLEGGYEGQPQHFGDGTRLSIL.

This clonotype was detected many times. CDR3 bases: TGTGCCAGCAGTTTCGCACCGGGGGGCACAGATACGCAGTATTTT. This translates into CASSFAPGGTDTQYF. The rearrangement joins TRBV12-3 or TRBV12-4 to TRBJ2-3, with D maybe TRBD2 (6 bases). The CDR3 is made up of 15 amino acids. Trimming took off 3 bases at V and 1 base at J, with 11 bases between the two ends.

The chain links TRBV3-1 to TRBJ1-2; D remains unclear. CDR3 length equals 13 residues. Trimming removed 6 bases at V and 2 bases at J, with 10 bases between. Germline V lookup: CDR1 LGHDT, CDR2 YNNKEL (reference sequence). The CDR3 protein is CASSHTLNYGYTF. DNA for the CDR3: TGTGCCAGCAGTCACACCCTCAACTATGGCTACACCTTC.

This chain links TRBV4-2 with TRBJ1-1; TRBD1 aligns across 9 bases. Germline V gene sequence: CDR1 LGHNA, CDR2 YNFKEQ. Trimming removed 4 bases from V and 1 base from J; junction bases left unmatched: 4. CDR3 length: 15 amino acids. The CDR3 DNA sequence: TGTGCCAGCAGCCCCGGGACAGGGCAGAACACTGAAGCTTTCTTT. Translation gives CASSPGTGQNTEAFF.

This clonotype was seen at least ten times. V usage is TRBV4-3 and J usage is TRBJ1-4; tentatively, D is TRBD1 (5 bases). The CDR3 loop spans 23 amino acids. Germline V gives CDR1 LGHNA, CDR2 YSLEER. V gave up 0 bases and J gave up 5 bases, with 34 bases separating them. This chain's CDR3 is CASSQEWGWGERIKGARNEKLFF. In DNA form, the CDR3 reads TGCGCCAGCAGCCAAGAGTGGGGTTGGGGGGAAAGGATAAAAGGGGCGAGAAATGAAAAACTGTTTTTT.

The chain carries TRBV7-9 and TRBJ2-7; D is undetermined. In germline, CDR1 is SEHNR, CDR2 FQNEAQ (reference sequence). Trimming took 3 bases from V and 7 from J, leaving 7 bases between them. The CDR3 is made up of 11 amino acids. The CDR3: CASSFGPEQYF. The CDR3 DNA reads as TGTGCCAGCAGCTTCGGACCAGAGCAGTACTTC.

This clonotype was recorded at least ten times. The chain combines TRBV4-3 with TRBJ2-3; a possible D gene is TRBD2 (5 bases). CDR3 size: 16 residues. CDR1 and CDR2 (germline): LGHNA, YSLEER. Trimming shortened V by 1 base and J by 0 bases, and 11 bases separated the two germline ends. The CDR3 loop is CASSQVEAVSTDTQYF. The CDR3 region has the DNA TGCGCCAGCAGCCAAGTAGAAGCGGTTAGCACAGATACGCAGTATTTT.

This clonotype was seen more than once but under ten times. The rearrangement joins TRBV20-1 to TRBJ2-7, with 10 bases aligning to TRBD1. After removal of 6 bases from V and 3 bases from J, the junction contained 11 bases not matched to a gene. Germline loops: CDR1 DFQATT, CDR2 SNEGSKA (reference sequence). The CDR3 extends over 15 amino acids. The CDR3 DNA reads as TGCAGTGCGAGCGGACAGGGGGGTATGGACTACGAGCAGTACTTC. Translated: CSASGQGGMDYEQYF.

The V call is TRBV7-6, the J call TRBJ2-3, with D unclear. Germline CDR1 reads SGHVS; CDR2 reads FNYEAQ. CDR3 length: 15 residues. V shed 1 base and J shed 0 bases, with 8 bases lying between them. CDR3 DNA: TGTGCCAGCAGCTTAGGGCTCCAGAGCACAGATACGCAGTATTTT. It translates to CASSLGLQSTDTQYF. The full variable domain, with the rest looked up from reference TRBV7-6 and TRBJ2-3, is GAGVSQSPRYKVTKRGQDVALRCDPISGHVSLYWYRQALGQGPEFLTYFNYEAQQDKSGLPNDRFSAERPEGSISTLTIQRTEQRDSAMYRCASSLGLQSTDTQYFGPGTRLTVL.

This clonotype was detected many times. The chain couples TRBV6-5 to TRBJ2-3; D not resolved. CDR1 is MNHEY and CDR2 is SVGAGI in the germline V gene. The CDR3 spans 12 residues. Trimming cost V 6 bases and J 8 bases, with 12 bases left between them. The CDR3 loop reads CASSEVVGTQYF. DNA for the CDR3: TGTGCCAGCAGCGAAGTCGTTGGTACGCAGTATTTT.